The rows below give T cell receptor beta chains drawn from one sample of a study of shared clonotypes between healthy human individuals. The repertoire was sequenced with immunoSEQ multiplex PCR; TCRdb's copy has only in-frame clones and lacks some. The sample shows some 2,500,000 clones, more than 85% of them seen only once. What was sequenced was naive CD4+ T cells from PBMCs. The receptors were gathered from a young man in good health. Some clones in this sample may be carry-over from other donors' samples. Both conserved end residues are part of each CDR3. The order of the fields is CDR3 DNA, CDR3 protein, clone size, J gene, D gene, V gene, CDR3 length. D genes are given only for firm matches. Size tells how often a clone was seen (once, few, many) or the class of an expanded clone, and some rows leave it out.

DNA: TGTGCCAGCAGTTACGGGGGGCGAGAGACCCAGTACTTC; CDR3: CASSYGGRETQYF; size: -; J: TRBJ2-5; D: -; V: TRBV6-6; length: 13
DNA: TGCGCCAGCAGCTTCGGGACAAACACAGATACGCAGTATTTT; CDR3: CASSFGTNTDTQYF; size: -; J: TRBJ2-3; D: -; V: TRBV5-1; length: 14
DNA: TGTGCCAGCAGCTCTATGTCAGCGTTTGATTCACCCCTCCACTTT; CDR3: CASSSMSAFDSPLHF; size: -; J: TRBJ1-6; D: -; V: TRBV27; length: 15
DNA: TGTGCCAGCAGTTCGGGCAGGGATGACTATGGCTACACCTTC; CDR3: CASSSGRDDYGYTF; size: -; J: TRBJ1-2; D: -; V: TRBV28; length: 14
DNA: TGTGCCAGCAGTTTACTCGGACCTAACGAGCAGTACTTC; CDR3: CASSLLGPNEQYF; size: -; J: TRBJ2-7; D: -; V: TRBV28; length: 13
DNA: TGTGCCAGCAGCACAACGGTGGGCACAGATACGCAGTATTTT; CDR3: CASSTTVGTDTQYF; size: -; J: TRBJ2-3; D: -; V: TRBV5-4; length: 14
DNA: TGTGCCAGCAGCCAAATGCGGGGGAGTCTCACAGATACGCAGTATTTT; CDR3: CASSQMRGSLTDTQYF; size: -; J: TRBJ2-3; D: TRBD2; V: TRBV6-6; length: 16
DNA: TGTGCCAGCAGCTCTGTGGCAGGGAATGAGCAGTTCTTC; CDR3: CASSSVAGNEQFF; size: once; J: TRBJ2-1; D: -; V: TRBV7-3; length: 13
DNA: TGTGCCAGCAGCGAGTCTAGCGGGATCTACTACGAGCAGTACTTC; CDR3: CASSESSGIYYEQYF; size: -; J: TRBJ2-7; D: TRBD2; V: TRBV11-2; length: 15
DNA: TGTGCCAGCAGCCAAGGGGCGACTAGCGGGTACGAGCAGTACTTC; CDR3: CASSQGATSGYEQYF; size: once; J: TRBJ2-7; D: TRBD2; V: TRBV7-3; length: 15
DNA: TGTGCCAGCAGCTTCCACCCGGCGGGCAACTCCTATAATTCACCCCTCCACTTT; CDR3: CASSFHPAGNSYNSPLHF; size: -; J: TRBJ1-6; D: -; V: TRBV7-9; length: 18
DNA: TGTGCCAGCTCACCATTGGGCGAGGGCGGCGAGCCTCCCTACGAGCAGTACTTC; CDR3: CASSPLGEGGEPPYEQYF; size: -; J: TRBJ2-7; D: -; V: TRBV18; length: 18
DNA: TGCGCCAGCAGCCAAAGGACCGGACAGGCTCGGGAGACCCAGTACTTC; CDR3: CASSQRTGQARETQYF; size: -; J: TRBJ2-5; D: TRBD1; V: TRBV5-1; length: 16
DNA: TGTGCCAGCAGTTACTTGGACGGGGCCGGGGAGCTGTTTTTT; CDR3: CASSYLDGAGELFF; size: -; J: TRBJ2-2; D: -; V: TRBV6-5; length: 14
DNA: TGTGCCACCCGAAGAGCAAATCCGTACCAAGAGACCCAGTACTTC; CDR3: CATRRANPYQETQYF; size: -; J: TRBJ2-5; D: -; V: TRBV27; length: 15
DNA: TGTGCCAGCAGCTTCGCCGGGACAGGCTACTCTGGGGCCAACGTCCTGACTTTC; CDR3: CASSFAGTGYSGANVLTF; size: -; J: TRBJ2-6; D: TRBD1; V: TRBV7-3; length: 18
DNA: TGCGCCAGCAGCTTGCGTGGAGCAGGGTTCGGACTGGGGTATGGCTACACCTTC; CDR3: CASSLRGAGFGLGYGYTF; size: -; J: TRBJ1-2; D: -; V: TRBV5-1; length: 18
DNA: TGTGCCAGCAGTCAGCATCCCGGACAGGGTAGGAACGAGCAGTACTTC; CDR3: CASSQHPGQGRNEQYF; size: -; J: TRBJ2-7; D: TRBD1; V: TRBV28; length: 16
DNA: TGCGCCGCACGGACTAGCGGTTTTAGTGAGCAGTTCTTC; CDR3: CAARTSGFSEQFF; size: -; J: TRBJ2-1; D: TRBD2; V: TRBV4-3; length: 13